Here is one TCR beta chain with its context. Its antigen is unknown. The time point denotes: cycle 4 day 1 (C4D1), after more than five weeks of nivolumab. Every patient relapsed after autologous stem cell transplantation, and brentuximab vedotin exposure varied. The data were obtained in a study of PD-1 blockade in classical Hodgkin lymphoma. The study, taken as a whole, reports: Complete responders' baseline diversity resembled that of newly diagnosed patients. Individuals who commenced nivolumab within less than 1 year of ASCT were excluded.

The CDR3 length is 15 residues. V was pared by 3 bases and J by 7 bases, with 15 bases between. The germline V gene has CDR1 SEHNR and CDR2 FQNEAQ (reference sequence). This table comes from immunoSEQ multiplex PCR, and its TCRdb copy is limited to in-frame clones, with some not included. The data show 100,000 to 120,000 clones, over 85% seen once. This chain uses TRBV7-9 with TRBJ1-4; no reliable D call. The starting material was peripheral blood mononuclear cells (PBMCs), obtained before the fourth cycle of nivolumab. This clonotype was sampled from a human donor with classical Hodgkin lymphoma. CDR3 loop: CASSLKTSPSEKLFF. CDR3 coding DNA: TGTGCCAGCAGCTTGAAGACATCGCCCTCTGAAAAACTGTTTTTT.